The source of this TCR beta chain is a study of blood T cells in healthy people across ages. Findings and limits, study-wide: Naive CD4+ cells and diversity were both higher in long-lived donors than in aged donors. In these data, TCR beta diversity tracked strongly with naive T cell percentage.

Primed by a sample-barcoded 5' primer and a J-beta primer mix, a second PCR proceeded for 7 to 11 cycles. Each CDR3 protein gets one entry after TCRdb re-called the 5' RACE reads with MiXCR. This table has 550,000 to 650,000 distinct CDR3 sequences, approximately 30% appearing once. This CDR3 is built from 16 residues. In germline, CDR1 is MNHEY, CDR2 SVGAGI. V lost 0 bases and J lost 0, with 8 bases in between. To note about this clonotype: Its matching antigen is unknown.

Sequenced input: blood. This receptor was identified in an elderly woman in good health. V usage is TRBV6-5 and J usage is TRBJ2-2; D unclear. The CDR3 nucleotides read TGTGCCAGCAGTTACTCGTCAGGCCCGAACACCGGGGAGCTGTTTTTT. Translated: CASSYSSGPNTGELFF.